Shown below are 32 T cell receptor beta chains from a single sample sequenced in a study of cytomegalovirus exposure and HLA in healthy donors. Researchers ran the PCR with 60 Vbeta and 13 Jbeta primers. Clones were read by immunoSEQ multiplex PCR, and TCRdb kept only the in-frame ones, dropping some. Among over 150,000 clones listed, 60% to 80% were seen once. Input material: PBMCs. These TCRs come from a woman in her 30s in good health and CMV-seronegative.

The chain combines TRBV11-2 with TRBJ2-7, with D perhaps TRBD2 (6 bases). Germline CDR1 reads SGHAT; CDR2 reads FQNNGV. This CDR3 is 15 amino acids long. The V gene lost 3 bases and the J gene lost 3 bases, with 15 bases spanning the gap. This chain's CDR3 is CASSFSGGSDYEQYF. Here the CDR3 DNA reads TGTGCCAGCAGCTTTTCCGGGGGATCGGACTACGAGCAGTACTTC.

V gene TRBV10-2 combines with J gene TRBJ2-5, with D possibly TRBD1 on 6 matching bases. This CDR3 region has 15 residues. The V end lost 6 bases, the J end lost 1 base, and 15 bases lay between the germline ends. Germline V gives CDR1 WSHSY, CDR2 SAAADI. The CDR3 loop is CASRDGQIPQETQYF. CDR3 coding DNA: TGCGCCAGCAGAGACGGACAGATACCCCAAGAGACCCAGTACTTC.

The J gene is TRBJ1-1, the V gene TRBV11-3; D is uncertain. The V gene's germline CDR1 is SGHNT and CDR2 YENEEA. This CDR3 is built from 14 residues. Trimming stripped 4 bases from V and 0 bases from J, with 9 bases between. The CDR3, as DNA: TGTGCCAGCAGCTCGAGGGCAGTGAACACTGAAGCTTTCTTT. Its protein product is CASSSRAVNTEAFF.

The chain carries TRBV11-1 and TRBJ2-7, with D perhaps TRBD1 (6 bases). V was pared by 5 bases and J by 0 bases, with 20 bases between. The CDR3 has 17 residues. Per germline, CDR1 SGHAT and CDR2 FQDESV (reference sequence). CDR3 DNA sequence: TGTGCCAGCAGCCAGGGGTCTAGCAAGCTATACTCCTACGAGCAGTACTTC. Translating gives CASSQGSSKLYSYEQYF.

In its sample, this clone was seen a few times. J is TRBJ1-1 and V is TRBV6-5, with a weak D call TRBD1 (6 bases). This CDR3 comprises 13 residues. Germline values: CDR1 MNHEY, CDR2 SVGAGI. The V and J ends lost 8 bases and 1 base respectively, with 11 bases between them. The CDR3 here is CASQPGANTEAFF. The DNA of the CDR3 is TGTGCCAGCCAGCCAGGGGCGAACACTGAAGCTTTCTTT.

The chain employs TRBV7-9 and TRBJ1-1, with TRBD1 as a possible D gene (5 bases). Germline V lookup: CDR1 SEHNR, CDR2 FQNEAQ (reference sequence). Trimming removed 6 bases from V and 6 bases from J, with 11 bases in between. The CDR3 loop spans 12 amino acids. CDR3 loop: CASRSGTPEAFF. In nucleotides, the CDR3 is TGTGCCAGCAGGTCCGGGACTCCTGAAGCTTTCTTT.

This chain joins TRBV6-5 and TRBJ1-1; D is possibly TRBD1 (6 bases). Between the trimmed V and J ends, which lost 0 bases and 10 bases, there was a span of 15 bases. Germline assignment: CDR1 MNHEY and CDR2 SVGAGI. This CDR3 has 14 amino acids. CDR3 sequence reads: CASSYSRDRTRAFF. CDR3 nucleotide sequence: TGTGCCAGCAGTTACTCAAGAGACAGGACCAGAGCTTTCTTT.

This clone was counted between two and nine times. The chain uses TRBV7-8 and TRBJ1-1, with 7 bases matching TRBD1. The CDR3 loop spans 15 amino acids. Germline assignment: CDR1 SGHVS and CDR2 FQNEAQ. V shed 5 bases and J 3 bases; nucleotides not matched to a gene: 9. In DNA form, the CDR3 reads TGTGCCAGCAGCACCCGACAGGGAAGGGACACTGAAGCTTTCTTT. Translated, it gives CASSTRQGRDTEAFF.

The chain couples TRBV29-1 to TRBJ2-1; D is undetermined. Germline CDR1 reads SQVTM; CDR2 reads ANQGSEA. CDR3 length equals 12 residues. Trimming removed 4 bases at V and 0 bases at J, with 4 bases between. CDR3 DNA sequence: TGCAGCGTTGGGCACTCCTACAATGAGCAGTTCTTC. This encodes CSVGHSYNEQFF.

The genes are TRBV5-6 and TRBJ1-2; no clear D. The CDR3 is made up of 14 amino acids. Trimming left V 4 bases short and J 4 bases short, with 14 bases between. Germline values: CDR1 SGHDT, CDR2 YYEEEE. The CDR3 DNA follows: TGTGCCAGCAGCCCCTGGACTGGGTTCTATGGCTACACCTTC. Its protein is CASSPWTGFYGYTF. The variable domain in full, completed from reference TRBV5-6 and TRBJ1-2, reads DAGVTQSPTHLIKTRGQQVTLRCSPKSGHDTVSWYQQALGQGPQFIFQYYEEEERQRGNFPDRFSGHQFPNYSSELNVNALLLGDSALYLCASSPWTGFYGYTFGSGTRLTVV.

The sample holds a few counts of this clone. The V and J genes are TRBV7-9 and TRBJ2-1; TRBD2 aligns across 12 bases. CDR3 length: 15 residues. Germline CDR1 SEHNR, CDR2 FQNEAQ (reference sequence). The V segment lost 5 bases and the J segment 5 bases; nucleotides outside the gene matches: 4. In DNA, the CDR3 is TGTGCCAGCAGCCCGGGACTAGCGGGCCACAATGAGCAGTTCTTC. Translated, it gives CASSPGLAGHNEQFF.

The rearrangement uses TRBV28 and TRBJ2-7, with 11 bases fitting TRBD1. CDR1 is MDHEN, CDR2 SYDVKM, per germline. The CDR3 sequence is 15 residues long. The V gene end was trimmed by 5 bases and the J gene end by 4 bases; junction bases not matched to a gene: 7. CDR3 residues: CASSPFGTGGYEQYF. The CDR3 nucleotides are TGTGCCAGCAGTCCCTTCGGGACAGGGGGGTACGAGCAGTACTTC.

The J gene is TRBJ1-2, the V gene TRBV18; maybe TRBD1 (6 bases). This CDR3 comprises 14 residues. V lost 3 bases, J lost 3 bases, and 11 bases lay in between. The V gene's germline CDR1 is KGHSH and CDR2 LQKENI. CDR3 in amino acids: CASSPSTGDYGYTF. The CDR3 bases are TGTGCCAGCTCACCTTCGACAGGAGACTATGGCTACACCTTC.

This chain connects TRBV11-2 to TRBJ1-2; D is unresolved. Trimming left V 6 bases short and J 4 bases short, with 15 bases between. Germline V gives CDR1 SGHAT, CDR2 FQNNGV. The CDR3 runs to 14 residues. CDR3 in amino acids: CASRFSRAGYGYTF. The CDR3 nucleotides are TGTGCCAGCAGATTCTCTCGGGCGGGCTATGGCTACACCTTC.

CDR3 nucleotide sequence: TGCGCCAGCAGCCAAGAAGGACTAGCGGGGGGAGAGACCCAGTACTTC. Its protein product is CASSQEGLAGGETQYF. The chain employs TRBV4-1 and TRBJ2-5; 14 bases are shared with TRBD2. The CDR3 is 16 amino acids. With 0 bases clipped from V and 4 bases from J, the junction kept 1 base outside the gene matches. Germline CDR1 and CDR2: MGHRA and YSYEKL.

In its sample, this clone was seen once. The chain has TRBV9 and TRBJ1-3, with D hard to call. V lost 5 bases, J lost 0 bases, and 6 bases lay in between. Germline loops: CDR1 SGDLS, CDR2 YYNGEE. The CDR3 consists of 13 residues. CDR3: CASSRSSGNTIYF. In DNA form, the CDR3 reads TGTGCCAGCAGTCGGAGCTCTGGAAACACCATATATTTT.

For this clone: At one of its ends the junction is not consistent with the germline gene, which may arise from a read error. The genes are TRBV5-6 and TRBJ2-1; the match to TRBD2 covers 7 bases. From germline, CDR1 is SGHDT and CDR2 YYEEEE. This CDR3 region has 16 residues. The CDR3 loop is CASSLLDGGGGNGQFF. In DNA form, the CDR3 reads TGTGCCAGCAGCTTGTTGGATGGCGGGGGAGGCAATGGGCAGTTCTTC.

The chain links TRBV5-5 to TRBJ2-7; TRBD1 aligns across 7 bases. With 4 bases clipped from V and 0 bases from J, the junction kept 13 bases outside the gene matches. The germline V gene has CDR1 SGHKS and CDR2 YYEKEE (reference sequence). The CDR3 is 17 residues long. The CDR3 DNA reads TGTGCCAGCAGCACGTACCGACAGGGCCCGAGCTCCTACGAGCAGTACTTC. Residues: CASSTYRQGPSSYEQYF.

This clone was counted between two and nine times. The chain joins TRBV15 to TRBJ2-7, with 10 bases identical to TRBD2. Trimming at V came to 1 base and at J to 4 bases, leaving 10 bases not matched to a gene. The germline V gene encodes CDR1 LNHNV and CDR2 YYDKDF (reference sequence). The CDR3 runs to 17 residues. The CDR3 coding sequence is TGTGCCACCAGCAGAGGGGGGAGAGGTAGCGGGGGGTACGAGCAGTACTTC. Protein sequence: CATSRGGRGSGGYEQYF.

The V and J genes are TRBV9 and TRBJ1-1, with TRBD1 matching over 8 bases. Germline loops: CDR1 SGDLS, CDR2 YYNGEE. The CDR3 loop spans 14 amino acids. V lost 3 bases and J lost 4; bases outside the gene matches: 5. This CDR3 is CASSARTGTTEAFF. DNA for the CDR3: TGTGCCAGCAGCGCACGGACAGGGACCACTGAAGCTTTCTTT.

The chain joins TRBV29-1 to TRBJ2-7; 7 bases agree with TRBD2. The CDR3 spans 16 residues. V gave up 4 bases and J gave up 5 bases; unmatched junction bases: 17. Germline V gene lookup returns CDR1 SQVTM and CDR2 ANQGSEA. The CDR3 region has the DNA TGCAGCGTTGCCGGGGCTAGCGGTTTAGGATCGCACGAGCAGTACTTC. Translating gives CSVAGASGLGSHEQYF.

The chain is built from TRBV19 and TRBJ1-5, with TRBD1 matching 9 bases. With V trimmed by 3 bases and J by 0 bases, 9 bases remained unmatched. From germline, CDR1 is LNHDA and CDR2 SQIVND (reference sequence). This CDR3 region has 18 residues. This CDR3 is CASSIKGQGGYSNQPQHF. For the CDR3, the DNA is TGTGCCAGTAGTATCAAGGGACAGGGAGGCTATAGCAATCAGCCCCAGCATTTT.

The chain employs TRBV28 and TRBJ2-7, with 8 bases aligning to TRBD2. This CDR3 has 14 residues. Looked up from germline, CDR1 is MDHEN and CDR2 is SYDVKM. After removal of 4 bases from V and 3 bases from J, the junction contained 5 bases not matched to a gene. The CDR3 region has the DNA TGTGCCAGCAGTTCTAGCGGGCTCTACTACGAGCAGTACTTC. Translation gives CASSSSGLYYEQYF.

The chain links TRBV25-1 to TRBJ2-5; no clear D. V was trimmed by 5 bases and J by 7 bases, leaving 5 bases between them. From germline, CDR1 is MGHDK and CDR2 SYGVNS. The CDR3 length is 10 residues. The chain's CDR3 is CASSRGTQYF. CDR3 nucleotide sequence: TGTGCCAGCAGTCGAGGGACCCAGTACTTC.

In DNA, the CDR3 is TGTGCCAGCAGCTTAGATTCTACTACCTACGCACCTATATATTTT. Translated: CASSLDSTTYAPIYF. The V call is TRBV11-3, the J call TRBJ2-3; D remains unclear. Trimming took 0 bases from V and 15 from J, leaving 22 bases between them. The CDR3 length is 15 residues. In germline, CDR1 is SGHNT, CDR2 YENEEA.

This chain uses TRBV6-4 with TRBJ2-3; D may be TRBD1 (5 bases). Trimming stripped 0 bases from V and 0 bases from J, with 7 bases between. The CDR3 runs to 15 residues. Germline assignment: CDR1 MRHNA and CDR2 SNTAGT. As DNA, the CDR3 is TGTGCCAGCAGTGACTCGCAGGGTAGCACAGATACGCAGTATTTT. It encodes CASSDSQGSTDTQYF.

The V gene is TRBV7-8, the J gene TRBJ2-7; D is ambiguous. This CDR3 contains 14 residues. CDR1 is SGHVS and CDR2 is FQNEAQ in the germline V gene. V lost 5 bases, J lost 3 bases, and 14 bases lay in between. CDR3 coding DNA: TGTGCCAGCAGCCGCACTACGGGTCTCTACGAGCAGTACTTC. As protein: CASSRTTGLYEQYF.

This chain links TRBV2 with TRBJ2-7, with D unresolved. The CDR3 runs to 15 residues. Trimming removed 1 base from V and 2 bases from J, with 12 bases in between. Germline CDR1 is SNHLY and CDR2 is FYNNEI. DNA of the CDR3: TGTGCCAGCAGTGAAGAGTACGAGCTAACCTACGAGCAGTACTTC. Encoded protein: CASSEEYELTYEQYF.

Here the CDR3 DNA reads TGCGCCAGCAGCCCGGGGACAGGGGAGGAGACCCAGTACTTC. Amino acid sequence: CASSPGTGEETQYF. The chain recombines TRBV5-1 with TRBJ2-5; 10 positions agree with TRBD1. With V trimmed by 4 bases and J by 5 bases, 5 bases remained unmatched. The CDR3 runs to 14 residues. Per the germline V gene, CDR1 is SGHRS and CDR2 is YFSETQ.

The genes are TRBV5-1 and TRBJ2-7; tentative D call: TRBD1 (5 bases). CDR3 length: 15 residues. V lost 0 bases to trimming and J lost 4 bases, with 14 bases between them. Per the germline V gene, CDR1 is SGHRS and CDR2 is YFSETQ. CDR3 protein: CASSLVGGGHYEQYF. The CDR3, as DNA: TGCGCCAGCAGCTTGGTTGGCGGCGGACATTACGAGCAGTACTTC.

The sample holds one count of this clone. The chain uses TRBV9 and TRBJ1-5; 7 bases align to TRBD1. The CDR3 runs to 15 residues. V dropped 4 bases and J dropped 3; count of bases not matched to a gene: 7. The germline CDR1 and CDR2 sequences are SGDLS and YYNGEE. In nucleotides, the CDR3 is TGTGCCAGCAGCCTCGGGACAGCTAACAATCAGCCCCAGCATTTT. This sequence encodes CASSLGTANNQPQHF.

This chain connects TRBV30 to TRBJ2-2, with a possible D match to TRBD1 (5 bases). The germline V gene encodes CDR1 GTSNPN and CDR2 SVGIG (reference sequence). The CDR3 contains 16 residues. Trimming cost V 5 bases and J 4 bases, with 20 bases left between them. DNA of the CDR3: TGTGCCTGGCTTCTAGGGGCTACTCAGCCCACCGGGGAGCTGTTTTTT. This translates into CAWLLGATQPTGELFF.